The 2 T cell receptor beta chains below come from one sample, sequenced in a study of preoperative IRX-2 immunotherapy in early breast cancer. Regarding treatment: preoperative locoregional IRX-2 cytokine immunotherapy. Method: immunoSEQ multiplex PCR; TCRdb's copy keeps in-frame clones and lacks some. Here the sample spans tens of thousands of clones, around 83% being singletons. Sample: lymph node tissue, taken from a patient treated with IRX-2 immunotherapy. These receptors came from a human donor with breast cancer.

The chain uses TRBV18 and TRBJ2-1; no definite D call. The CDR3 length is 13 residues. The germline gives CDR1 KGHSH, CDR2 LQKENI. V lost 6 bases, J lost 4 bases, and 10 bases lay in between. The CDR3 sequence: CASSPGLYNEQFF. In DNA form, the CDR3 reads TGTGCCAGCTCCCCCGGCCTGTACAATGAGCAGTTCTTC.

This clone was recorded a few times. One end of the junction is discordant with germline, which a read error may explain. The rearrangement links TRBV23-1 to TRBJ1-5, with D maybe TRBD1 (5 bases). TRBV23-1 is marked as an open reading frame, function uncertain. This CDR3 region has 16 residues. The CDR3 DNA follows: TGCGCCAGCACTCAATCGCCCAGGGAGGAGGATCAGCCCCAGCATTTT. It translates to CASTQSPREEDQPQHF.